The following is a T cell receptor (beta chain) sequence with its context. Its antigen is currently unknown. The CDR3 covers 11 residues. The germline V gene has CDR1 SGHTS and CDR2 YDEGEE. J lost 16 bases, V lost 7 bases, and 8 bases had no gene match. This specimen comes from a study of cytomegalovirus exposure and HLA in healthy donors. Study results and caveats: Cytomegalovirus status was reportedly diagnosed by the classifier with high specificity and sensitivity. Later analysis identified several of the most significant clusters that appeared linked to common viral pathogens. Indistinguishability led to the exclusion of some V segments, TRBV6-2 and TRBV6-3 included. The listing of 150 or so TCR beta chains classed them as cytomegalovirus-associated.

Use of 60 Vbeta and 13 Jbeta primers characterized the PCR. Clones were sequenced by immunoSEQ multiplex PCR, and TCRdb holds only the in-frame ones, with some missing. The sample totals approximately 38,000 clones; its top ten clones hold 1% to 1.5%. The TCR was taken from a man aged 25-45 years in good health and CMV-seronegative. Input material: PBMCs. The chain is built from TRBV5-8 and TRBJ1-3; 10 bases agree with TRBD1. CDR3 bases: TGTGCCAGCGTGTTTGACAGGGGGCATTATTTT. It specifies CASVFDRGHYF.